This T cell receptor beta chain was sequenced in a study of cytomegalovirus exposure and HLA in healthy donors. Regarding the study as a whole: In a later analysis, at a false discovery rate of 0.05, 16,951 TCR beta sequences matched HLA alleles. Previous analysis showed most TCR beta V segments were productive about 87% or about 30% of the time.

CDR1 and CDR2 (germline): SEHNR, FQNEAQ (reference sequence). The junction had 10 bases not matched to a gene; V was cut back by 11 bases and J by 10 bases. CDR3 length: 12 amino acids. Primers: 60 Vbeta forward and 13 Jbeta reverse. Using immunoSEQ multiplex PCR, the repertoire was profiled, and TCRdb retains in-frame clones only, with some absent. This sample has roughly 100,000 clones, with roughly 82% found just once. A remark on this clone: The antigen is undetermined.

The J gene is TRBJ2-1, the V gene TRBV7-9, with 8 bases aligning to TRBD1. The source of this sequence is a man in his forties or fifties in good health and CMV-seronegative. Material: PBMCs. The CDR3 here is CALQGELKEQFF. CDR3 nucleotides: TGTGCCTTACAGGGGGAGTTGAAGGAGCAGTTCTTC.